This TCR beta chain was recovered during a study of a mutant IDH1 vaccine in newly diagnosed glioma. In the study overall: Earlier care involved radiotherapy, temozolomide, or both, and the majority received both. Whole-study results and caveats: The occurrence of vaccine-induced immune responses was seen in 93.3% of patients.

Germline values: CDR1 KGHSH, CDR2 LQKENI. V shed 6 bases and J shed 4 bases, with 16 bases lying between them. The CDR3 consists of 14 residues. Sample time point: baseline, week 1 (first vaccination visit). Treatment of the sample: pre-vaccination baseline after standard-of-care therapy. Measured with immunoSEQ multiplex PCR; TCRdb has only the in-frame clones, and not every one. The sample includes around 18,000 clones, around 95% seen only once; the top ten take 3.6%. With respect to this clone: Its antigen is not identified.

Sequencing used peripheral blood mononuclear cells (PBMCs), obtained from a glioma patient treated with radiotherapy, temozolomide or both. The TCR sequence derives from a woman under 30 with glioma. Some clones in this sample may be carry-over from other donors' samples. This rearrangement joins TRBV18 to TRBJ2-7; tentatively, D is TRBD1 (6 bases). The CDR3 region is CASSPRRGIYEQYF. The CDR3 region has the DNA TGTGCCAGCTCCCCGAGAAGGGGGATATACGAGCAGTACTTC.